This T cell receptor beta chain comes out of a study of synovial regulatory T cells in juvenile arthritis. Assay: immunoSEQ multiplex PCR; the TCRdb copy retains only in-frame clones and omits some. This sample lists more than 8,000 clones; its ten largest clones have approximately 0.73%. Looked up from germline, CDR1 is SGHDN and CDR2 is FVKESK. The CDR3 runs to 14 residues. The entry carries no DNA sequence. The source material was Treg cells from blood. Stated subset: remaining (HLA-DR-negative) circulating blood Treg cells. This receptor was obtained from a donor aged 2-30 years with juvenile idiopathic arthritis. The chain is built from TRBV14 and TRBJ1-2; TCRdb lists TRBD1, though no DNA is available to test this call. The CDR3 loop is CASSQVYQGRGYTF.